This T cell receptor beta chain comes out of a study of T cells in Graves' hyperthyroidism and ophthalmopathy. Findings of the study overall: Ophthalmopathy was told apart from stable hyperthyroidism by a 13 V-J model.

Exclusion criteria comprised uncontrolled infection, other autoimmune disease, pregnancy or lactation. PBMCs were sourced from over 8.5 ml fresh peripheral blood. This CDR3 region has 14 residues. V was clipped by 0 bases and J by 4 bases; unmatched bases: 0. CDR1 is MNHEY, CDR2 SVGEGT, per germline. Worth noting for this clonotype: As yet, its antigen is unknown.

TCR beta CDR3 regions were amplified from RNA. The TCR CDR3 first-round RT-PCR relied on the HTBI primer set. TCRdb reprocessed the multiplex PCR reads with MiXCR, giving one entry per CDR3 protein. The profile shows a few hundred thousand distinct CDR3 sequences, around a fifth of them singletons. The rearrangement links TRBV6-2 or TRBV6-3 to TRBJ2-1; TRBD2 aligns across 7 bases. The source is a woman in her seventies with Graves' ophthalmopathy. Sequencing was carried out using blood. The CDR3 DNA reads as TGTGCCAGCAGTTACTCACTAGCGTACAATGAGCAGTTCTTC. Translation: CASSYSLAYNEQFF.